This T cell receptor beta chain was recovered during a study of monozygotic twins with cystic fibrosis (dated by TCRdb to about 2021). For the study in its entirety: Three micrograms of fragmented DNA went through approximately 14 PCR cycles to produce barcoded libraries. Data for three of the twin pairs had previously been reported in another context. Ten female and six male twin pairs, aged roughly 2.0 to 40 years (median around 10 years) and mostly children and adolescents, were included in the cohort. The study compared TCR beta repertoires within and between 16 monozygotic twin pairs with cystic fibrosis to assess genetic influence on V and J gene usage. Twins were ranked among 1,060 cohort participants for weight-for-height and FEVPerc (FEV1 disease centile) on the day of blood sampling. What the research found in general, with its limitations: Simpson clonality tended to be low (median roughly 0.009), which suggests a naive-dominated repertoire, although clonality was higher in the most severely affected patients. Nucleotide-identical clonotype sharing was significantly higher within monozygotic CF twin pairs than between unrelated CF individuals (P = 0.000026, Mann-Whitney). No association turned up between shared CDR3 numbers and age, concordance or disease severity, and the cohort was small. In 13 of 16 pairs, V gene usage most closely resembled the co-twin's, and the same held for J usage in 8 of 16 pairs, a pattern suggesting genetic constraints.

V has 3 bases trimmed and J has 10 bases trimmed; junction bases matching no gene number 5. The CDR3 starts with the cysteine, ends with the phenylalanine, and has 15 residues. The only DNA kept is the CDR3, 45 bases in frame from the first base. The germline V gene (reference sequence) specifies LNHNV as CDR1 and YYDKDF as CDR2. The twin pairs came from the European Cystic Fibrosis Twin and Sibling Study Cohort, which recruited patients from more than 150 CF clinics across 14 European countries. Zygosity and CFTR genotype were verified in-house, with zygosity tested by multiplex PCR of nine short tandem repeat loci. Each twin gave a peripheral blood sample, and clinical parameters were documented on that same day of blood sampling. Genomic DNA was isolated from peripheral blood cells with phenol/chloroform and kept in TE buffer at 4 degrees C. TCR beta CDR3 regions were amplified by multiplex PCR using the immunoSEQ immune profiling system, following the manufacturer's instructions. Sequencing was performed on an Illumina NextSeq system. The published analysis was carried out like this. Sequence data were processed on the immunoSEQ Analyzer platform, and clonality was calculated as the square root of Simpson's index of productive rearrangements. Jensen-Shannon distance served as the measure of similarity in V and J usage, while OLGA was used to compute CDR3 generation probabilities. The researchers looked up shared CDR3 sequences in the immuneACCESS database (August 2020) and in VDJdb (December 2020). TCRdb re-hosts the immuneACCESS table, in-frame sequences only. Its copies lack some clones; in the studies checked, an unresolved V gene accounts for under half of them, and the cause for the rest is not known. Clone size and V and J calls were adopted from that table, with D and trimming inferred from the DNA. In this sample the table shows 9,000 or so clones, 98% of which occur a single time. Over 0.2% of the sample lies in the top ten.

A remark on this clone: Its antigen is still unknown. No per-base quality is available; no much larger clone lies one base away.

This receptor chain uses TRBV15 and TRBJ2-1, and TRBD2 aligns with 14 junction nucleotides. The origin of this receptor is a girl aged 2-9 years with cystic fibrosis. Sequenced sample: blood. The sequenced DNA is TGTGCCACCAGCAGTCCCGGACTAGCGGGAGGCGAGCAGTTCTTC. This sequence encodes CATSSPGLAGGEQFF. The CDR3 plus the reference TRBV15 and TRBJ2-1 genes for the other parts give the full variable domain: DAMVIQNPRYQVTQFGKPVTLSCSQTLNHNVMYWYQQKSSQAPKLLFHYYDKDFNNEADTPDNFQSRRPNTSFCFLDIRSPGLGDTAMYLCATSSPGLAGGEQFFGPGTRLTVL.